A single sample gave rise to the 6 T cell receptor beta chains below, sequenced in a study of T cells in Graves' hyperthyroidism and ophthalmopathy. Using RNA transcripts as the source, TCR beta CDR3 regions were amplified. The study used the HTBI primer set for a first-round RT-PCR of the TCR CDR3. TCRdb called the multiplex PCR reads again in MiXCR, with one record for every CDR3 protein. This table has approximately 600,000 distinct CDR3 sequences, 14% appearing once. Material for sequencing was blood. The receptors derive from a woman aged 25 to 45 with Graves' hyperthyroidism that later progressed to Graves' ophthalmopathy.

This clonotype was counted only a few times. The gene calls are TRBV27 and TRBJ2-1, with TRBD2 matching over 7 bases. This CDR3 has 14 amino acids. CDR1 is MNHEY, CDR2 SMNVEV, per germline (reference sequence). V lost 4 bases, J lost 4 bases, and 4 bases stayed unmatched. The CDR3 spells CASSSAGTYNEQFF. Here the CDR3 DNA reads TGTGCCAGCAGTTCAGCGGGAACTTACAATGAGCAGTTCTTC.

This clonotype was observed many times. The J gene is TRBJ1-5, the V gene TRBV28; the D is unclear. Germline V gives CDR1 MDHEN, CDR2 SYDVKM. The length of the CDR3 is 13 residues. V was clipped by 7 bases and J by 7 bases, with 14 bases between them. CDR3 loop: CASTPGLGQPQHF. In DNA form, the CDR3 reads TGTGCCAGCACCCCGGGCCTTGGGCAGCCCCAGCATTTT.

This clonotype was counted at least ten times. This sequence joins TRBV11-3 and TRBJ2-7; unclear D gene. This CDR3 region has 14 residues. Germline V gene sequence: CDR1 SGHNT, CDR2 YENEEA. The germline V and J ends were trimmed by 5 bases and 3 bases, with 14 bases remaining between them. The CDR3, as DNA: TGTGCCAGCAGCGACTCCGGGCGTGACTACGAGCAGTACTTC. It is translated as CASSDSGRDYEQYF.

This clonotype was counted at least ten times. The rearrangement links TRBV11-2 to TRBJ2-3; D remains unclear. The V end was cut by 1 base, the J end by 4 bases, with 9 bases between. Germline-derived CDR1 and CDR2 are SGHAT and FQNNGV. The CDR3 totals 14 residues. The CDR3 region is CASSLGWAPDTQYF. In DNA, the CDR3 is TGTGCCAGCAGCTTAGGTTGGGCTCCAGATACGCAGTATTTT.

The CDR3 sequence is CASSGDRGYYEQYF. The CDR3, as DNA: TGTGCCAGCAGCGGGGACAGGGGGTACTACGAGCAGTACTTC. V usage is TRBV5-6 and J usage is TRBJ2-7, with 11 bases identical to TRBD1. J was trimmed by 3 bases and V by 4 bases; bases with no gene match: 3. The CDR3 runs 14 residues. In germline, CDR1 is SGHDT, CDR2 YYEEEE.

The table lists this clonotype with many counts. The gene calls are TRBV6-1 and TRBJ1-6, with D unresolved. V lost 6 bases and J lost 10, with 16 bases in between. The CDR3 runs to 14 residues. CDR1 is MNHNS and CDR2 is SASEGT in the germline V gene. The CDR3 here is CASRPSVGESPLHF. The CDR3 bases are TGTGCCAGCAGACCCTCCGTTGGGGAATCACCCCTCCACTTT.